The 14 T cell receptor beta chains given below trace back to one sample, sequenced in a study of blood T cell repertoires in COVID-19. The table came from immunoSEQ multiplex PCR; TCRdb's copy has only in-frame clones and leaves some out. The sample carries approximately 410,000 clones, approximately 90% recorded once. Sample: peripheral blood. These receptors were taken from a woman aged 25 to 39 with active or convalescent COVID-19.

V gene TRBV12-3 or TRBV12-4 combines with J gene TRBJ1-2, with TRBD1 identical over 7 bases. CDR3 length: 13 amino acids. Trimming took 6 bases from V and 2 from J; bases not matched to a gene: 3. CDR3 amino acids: CASRKQGNYGYTF. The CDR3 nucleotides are TGTGCCAGCAGAAAACAGGGGAACTATGGCTACACCTTC.

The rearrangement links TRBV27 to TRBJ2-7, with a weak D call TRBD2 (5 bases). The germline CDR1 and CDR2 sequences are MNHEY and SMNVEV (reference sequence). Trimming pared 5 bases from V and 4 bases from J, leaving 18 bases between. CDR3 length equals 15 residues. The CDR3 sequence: CASSPAAGHQYEQYF. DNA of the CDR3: TGTGCCAGCAGTCCCGCGGCGGGTCATCAGTACGAGCAGTACTTC.

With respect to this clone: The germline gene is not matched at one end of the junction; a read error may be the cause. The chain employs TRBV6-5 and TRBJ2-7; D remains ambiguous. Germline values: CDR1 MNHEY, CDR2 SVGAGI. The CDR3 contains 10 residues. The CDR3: CASRYEEQYF. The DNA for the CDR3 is TGTGCCAGCCGTTACGAGGAGCAGTACTTC.

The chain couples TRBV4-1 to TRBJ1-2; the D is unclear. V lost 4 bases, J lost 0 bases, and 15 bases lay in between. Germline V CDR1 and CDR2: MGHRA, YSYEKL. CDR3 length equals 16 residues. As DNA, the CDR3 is TGCGCCAGCAGCCTCCTTGAGGGCGCCTCTAACTATGGCTACACCTTC. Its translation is CASSLLEGASNYGYTF.

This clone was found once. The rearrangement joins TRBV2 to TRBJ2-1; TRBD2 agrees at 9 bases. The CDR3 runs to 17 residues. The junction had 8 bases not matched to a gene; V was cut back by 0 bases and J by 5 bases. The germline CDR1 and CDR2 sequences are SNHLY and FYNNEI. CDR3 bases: TGTGCCAGCAGTGAAGCGCGGGCGGGAGGGGGGAACAATGAGCAGTTCTTC. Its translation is CASSEARAGGGNNEQFF.

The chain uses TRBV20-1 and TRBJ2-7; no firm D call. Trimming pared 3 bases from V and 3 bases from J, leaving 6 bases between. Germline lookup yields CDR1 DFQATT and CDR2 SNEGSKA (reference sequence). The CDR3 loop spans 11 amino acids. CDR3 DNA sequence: TGCAGTGCTAGCAGTCTCTACGAGCAGTACTTC. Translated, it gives CSASSLYEQYF.

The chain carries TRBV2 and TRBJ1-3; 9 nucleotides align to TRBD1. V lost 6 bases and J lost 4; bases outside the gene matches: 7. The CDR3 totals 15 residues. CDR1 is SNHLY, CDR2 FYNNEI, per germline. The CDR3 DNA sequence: TGTGCCAGCAGGTCCGGGACAGGGAAGGGAAACACCATATATTTT. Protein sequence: CASRSGTGKGNTIYF.

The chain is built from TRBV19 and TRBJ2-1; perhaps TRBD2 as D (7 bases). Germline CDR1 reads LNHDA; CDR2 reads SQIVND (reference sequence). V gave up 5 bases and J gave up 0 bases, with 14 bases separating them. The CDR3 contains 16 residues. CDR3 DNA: TGTGCCAGTAGTCTACGGGGGGCTCGCTCCTACAATGAGCAGTTCTTC. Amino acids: CASSLRGARSYNEQFF.

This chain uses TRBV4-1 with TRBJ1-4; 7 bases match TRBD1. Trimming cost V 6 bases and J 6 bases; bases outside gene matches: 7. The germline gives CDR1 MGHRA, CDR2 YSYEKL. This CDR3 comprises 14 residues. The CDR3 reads CASRRGGAHEKLFF. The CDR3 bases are TGCGCCAGCAGGCGAGGGGGCGCACATGAAAAACTGTTTTTT.

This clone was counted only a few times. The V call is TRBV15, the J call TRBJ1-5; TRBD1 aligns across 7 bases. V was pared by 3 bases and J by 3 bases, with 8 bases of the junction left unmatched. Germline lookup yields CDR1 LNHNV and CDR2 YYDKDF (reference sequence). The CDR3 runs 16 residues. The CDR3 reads CATSSPRTGLNQPQHF. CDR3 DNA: TGTGCCACCAGCAGTCCCCGGACAGGCCTCAATCAGCCCCAGCATTTT.

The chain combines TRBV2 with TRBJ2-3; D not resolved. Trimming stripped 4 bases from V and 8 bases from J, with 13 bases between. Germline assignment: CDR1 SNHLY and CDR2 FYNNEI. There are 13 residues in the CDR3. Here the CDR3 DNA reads TGTGCCAGCAGTGCAGGAACGTTGGGTACGCAGTATTTT. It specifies CASSAGTLGTQYF.

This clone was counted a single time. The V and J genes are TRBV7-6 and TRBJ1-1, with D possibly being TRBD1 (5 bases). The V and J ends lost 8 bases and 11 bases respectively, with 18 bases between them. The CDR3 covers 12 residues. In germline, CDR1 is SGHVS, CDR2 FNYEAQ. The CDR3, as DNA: TGTGCCAGCGCGGCCTTCCGGGGGGAGGCTTTCTTT. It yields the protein CASAAFRGEAFF.

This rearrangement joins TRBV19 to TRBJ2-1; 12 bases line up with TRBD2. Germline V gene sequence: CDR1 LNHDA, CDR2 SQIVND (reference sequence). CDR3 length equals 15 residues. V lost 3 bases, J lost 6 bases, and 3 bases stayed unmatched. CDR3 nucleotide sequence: TGTGCCAGTAGTATCGGACTAGCGGGGCCCAATGAGCAGTTCTTC. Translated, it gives CASSIGLAGPNEQFF.

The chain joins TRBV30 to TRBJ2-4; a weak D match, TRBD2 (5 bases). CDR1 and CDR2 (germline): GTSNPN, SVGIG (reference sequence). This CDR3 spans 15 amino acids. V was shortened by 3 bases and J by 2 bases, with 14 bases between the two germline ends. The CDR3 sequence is CAWRSPSGSKNIQYF. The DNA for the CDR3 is TGTGCCTGGAGAAGCCCGAGCGGATCCAAAAACATTCAGTACTTC.